This TCR beta chain derives from a study of cytomegalovirus exposure and HLA in healthy donors. The study, taken as a whole, reports: There were 164 TCR beta chains listed as cytomegalovirus-associated.

Germline V gives CDR1 SGHNT, CDR2 YYREEE (reference sequence). The length of the CDR3 is 15 residues. The V end lost 5 bases, the J end lost 0 bases, and 11 bases lay between the germline ends. Remarks on this clone: What it recognizes is unknown.

The PCR contained 60 Vbeta and 13 Jbeta primers. Some clones are missing from TCRdb's copy, which holds only in-frame ones; the method was immunoSEQ multiplex PCR. The table includes approximately 110,000 clones, over 60% detected once. This sequence originates from a man aged 30 to 45 in good health and CMV-seropositive. The rearrangement joins TRBV5-4 to TRBJ1-4, with D possibly TRBD1 on 6 matching bases. Material: PBMCs. The DNA for the CDR3 is TGTGCCAGCAGTCCGGACAGCGCAACTAATGAAAAACTGTTTTTT. Amino acids: CASSPDSATNEKLFF.